These 28 T cell receptor beta chains were sequenced from one sample in a study of T cell responses to AZD1222 COVID-19 vaccine. The repertoire was sequenced with immunoSEQ multiplex PCR; TCRdb's copy has only in-frame clones and lacks some. The top ten clones hold 6.5% to 8.5% of a sample with some 130,000 clones, approximately 92% of them seen once. Sequencing used peripheral blood, obtained 28 days after the second AZD1222 dose. These receptors originate from an adult who received the AZD1222 COVID-19 vaccine.

The gene calls are TRBV5-1 and TRBJ2-7, with D maybe TRBD1 (7 bases). The germline CDR1 and CDR2 sequences are SGHRS and YFSETQ. V was trimmed by 4 bases and J by 2 bases, leaving 19 bases between them. This CDR3 contains 16 residues. The DNA for the CDR3 is TGCGCCAGCAGCCAGGGGGGCGGCAGTGTAACCTACGAGCAGTACTTC. Its translation is CASSQGGGSVTYEQYF.

The rearrangement links TRBV30 to TRBJ1-2, with D hard to call. This CDR3 has 13 amino acids. Per germline, CDR1 GTSNPN and CDR2 SVGIG (reference sequence). V gave up 0 bases and J gave up 2 bases, with 7 bases separating them. CDR3 sequence reads: CAWSVKGNYGYTF. Written as DNA, the CDR3 is TGTGCCTGGAGTGTAAAGGGCAACTATGGCTACACCTTC.

The rearrangement links TRBV12-3 or TRBV12-4 to TRBJ2-5; maybe TRBD1 (5 bases). The ends were cut back, 9 bases at V and 1 base at J, with 9 bases in the middle. The CDR3 spans 12 residues. CDR3 nucleotide sequence: TGTGCCAGTGCGGACATCCAAGAGACCCAGTACTTC. Amino acids: CASADIQETQYF.

The gene calls are TRBV19 and TRBJ1-5; possible D gene TRBD1, 6 bases. The CDR3 loop spans 15 amino acids. Germline V gives CDR1 LNHDA, CDR2 SQIVND (reference sequence). Trimming took 5 bases from V and 7 from J, leaving 18 bases between them. In nucleotides, the CDR3 is TGTGCCAGTAGTGGTAGTCGGGGGCCAGGACAGCCCCAGCATTTT. It codes for CASSGSRGPGQPQHF. Complete variable domain (other parts from reference TRBV19 and TRBJ1-5): DGGITQSPKYLFRKEGQNVTLSCEQNLNHDAMYWYRQDPGQGLRLIYYSQIVNDFQKGDIAEGYSVSREKKESFPLTVTSAQKNPTAFYLCASSGSRGPGQPQHFGDGTRLSIL.

The chain is built from TRBV10-3 and TRBJ1-3; D is possibly TRBD1 (5 bases). Per the germline V gene, CDR1 is ENHRY and CDR2 is SYGVKD. Trimming stripped 5 bases from V and 6 bases from J, with 11 bases between. The CDR3 is 13 amino acids. CDR3 coding DNA: TGTGCCATCAGTTCGTCAGGGCCAAACACCATATATTTT. It encodes CAISSSGPNTIYF.

The chain joins TRBV13 to TRBJ2-1; D uncertain. The CDR3 sequence is 12 residues long. Trimming shortened V by 0 bases and J by 15 bases, and 12 bases separated the two germline ends. Germline lookup yields CDR1 PRHDT and CDR2 FYEKMQ (reference sequence). The chain's CDR3 is CASSLGYSLPFF. CDR3 coding DNA: TGTGCCAGCAGCTTAGGCTACAGCCTCCCGTTCTTC.

This clone showed up just once. This rearrangement joins TRBV7-9 to TRBJ1-3; the D is unclear. From germline, CDR1 is SEHNR and CDR2 FQNEAQ (reference sequence). This CDR3 comprises 11 residues. This chain's CDR3 is CKTSWGNTIYF. Written as DNA, the CDR3 is TGTAAGACCTCTTGGGGAAACACCATATATTTT.

In regard to this clone: At one of its ends the junction is not consistent with the germline gene, which may arise from a read error. The V gene is TRBV5-6, the J gene TRBJ2-1; D is undetermined. Germline V gives CDR1 SGHDT, CDR2 YYEEEE. CDR3 length: 14 residues. The CDR3 DNA reads as TGTGCCAGCTCCCCCGGTAGCCCCTACGATGAGCAGTTCTTC. The encoded protein is CASSPGSPYDEQFF.

CDR3 amino acids: CASSTGSLPGNTIYF. The CDR3 DNA sequence: TGTGCCAGTTCCACAGGGAGTCTGCCTGGAAACACCATATATTTT. The chain employs TRBV6-5 and TRBJ1-3; a weak D match, TRBD1 (6 bases). Germline V gene sequence: CDR1 MNHEY, CDR2 SVGAGI. Trimming cost V 9 bases and J 2 bases, with 17 bases left between them. There are 15 residues in the CDR3.

The rearrangement uses TRBV3-1 (or the pseudogene TRBV3-2) and TRBJ1-4; D is ambiguous. CDR1 and CDR2 from the germline V gene are LGHDT and YNNKEL (reference sequence). With 4 bases removed from V and 5 bases from J, the gap between germline ends came to 14 bases. The CDR3 is 15 residues long. DNA for the CDR3: TGTGCCAGCAGCCGATCAAGATATGAAAATGAAAAACTGTTTTTT. This translates into CASSRSRYENEKLFF.

V usage is TRBV5-6 and J usage is TRBJ2-1; tentatively, D is TRBD1 (6 bases). The V end lost 2 bases, the J end lost 5 bases, and 11 bases lay between the germline ends. Germline V CDR1 and CDR2: SGHDT, YYEEEE. There are 14 residues in the CDR3. Here the CDR3 DNA reads TGTGCCAGCAGCTTATTAACAGGGAACAATGAGCAGTTCTTC. Its protein is CASSLLTGNNEQFF.

The CDR3 sequence is CASSIHPGTGGEATQYF. The CDR3 nucleotides read TGTGCCAGTAGTATACACCCGGGGACAGGGGGCGAGGCTACGCAGTATTTT. This chain joins TRBV19 and TRBJ2-3, with 12 bases fitting TRBD1. This CDR3 contains 17 residues. Germline CDR1 is LNHDA and CDR2 is SQIVND (reference sequence). V lost 2 bases and J lost 8; bases outside the gene matches: 11.

The chain couples TRBV28 to TRBJ2-3, with 9 bases fitting TRBD2. The germline V gene has CDR1 MDHEN and CDR2 SYDVKM. The length of the CDR3 is 15 residues. With V trimmed by 4 bases and J by 3 bases, 5 bases remained unmatched. The CDR3 is CASSSLAGVTDTQYF. CDR3 in DNA: TGTGCCAGCAGTTCCTTAGCGGGGGTGACAGATACGCAGTATTTT.

J is TRBJ1-6 and V is TRBV19, with D hard to call. The CDR3 covers 14 residues. Germline V gene lookup returns CDR1 LNHDA and CDR2 SQIVND (reference sequence). The ends were cut back, 3 bases at V and 7 bases at J, with 10 bases in the middle. CDR3 in amino acids: CASSIGRLNSPLHF. The CDR3 DNA is TGTGCCAGTAGTATCGGACGCCTAAATTCACCCCTCCACTTT.

This sequence joins TRBV4-3 and TRBJ1-2; D gene unclear. The CDR3 has 15 amino acids. V shed 1 base and J shed 8 bases, with 17 bases lying between them. Per germline, CDR1 LGHNA and CDR2 YSLEER. The CDR3 loop reads CASSQAETPISGYTF. DNA for the CDR3: TGCGCCAGCAGCCAAGCCGAGACACCGATATCGGGCTACACCTTC.

The chain employs TRBV6-5 and TRBJ2-7; perhaps TRBD1 as D (5 bases). V shed 5 bases and J shed 5 bases, with 19 bases lying between them. Germline V gene data show CDR1 as MNHEY and CDR2 as SVGAGI. The CDR3 has 15 residues. CDR3 loop: CASSTRAWGVDEQYF. CDR3 DNA: TGTGCCAGCAGTACCCGGGCCTGGGGCGTGGACGAGCAGTACTTC.

For this clone: The sample has other DNA sequences that encode this CDR3 too. The chain joins TRBV6-5 to TRBJ1-1, with a possible D match to TRBD1 (5 bases). Germline loops: CDR1 MNHEY, CDR2 SVGAGI. The CDR3 length is 13 residues. V shed 0 bases and J shed 4 bases, with 6 bases lying between them. CDR3 loop: CASSYSGGTEAFF. As DNA, the CDR3 is TGTGCCAGCAGTTACTCCGGGGGCACTGAAGCTTTCTTT.

The chain is built from TRBV24-1 and TRBJ1-2, with D perhaps matching TRBD1 (6 bases). Trimming removed 4 bases at V and 1 base at J, with 9 bases between. Germline V gene lookup returns CDR1 KGHDR and CDR2 SFDVKD. This CDR3 is 14 amino acids long. The CDR3 sequence: CATSEADSNYGYTF. CDR3 bases: TGTGCCACCAGTGAGGCGGACAGTAACTATGGCTACACCTTC.

For the CDR3, the DNA is TGTGCCAGCAGCCGTACCGGGACAGGGAGCTACGAGCAGTACTTC. Translation gives CASSRTGTGSYEQYF. This chain uses TRBV7-9 with TRBJ2-7; 9 bases align to TRBD1. The CDR3 sequence is 15 residues long. Losses at the gene ends were 5 bases for V and 3 bases for J; bases not matched to a gene: 8. Germline assignment: CDR1 SEHNR and CDR2 FQNEAQ (reference sequence).

A few counts support this clone. The V gene is TRBV9, the J gene TRBJ1-6; D is possibly TRBD1 (5 bases). The CDR3 is 16 amino acids. CDR1 is SGDLS, CDR2 YYNGEE, per germline. Trimming left V 3 bases short and J 2 bases short, with 12 bases between. The CDR3 sequence is CASSALRDTYNSPLHF. CDR3 nucleotide sequence: TGTGCCAGCAGCGCGCTCAGGGATACCTATAATTCACCCCTCCACTTT.

This clone was picked up one time. This chain's CDR3 is CASSPNGFNYGYTF. For the CDR3, the DNA is TGTGCCAGCTCCCCGAACGGGTTTAACTATGGCTACACCTTC. The chain uses TRBV18 and TRBJ1-2, with unresolved D. The germline V and J ends were trimmed by 6 bases and 1 base, with 12 bases remaining between them. The V gene's germline CDR1 is KGHSH and CDR2 LQKENI. This CDR3 spans 14 amino acids. Drawing the rest from reference TRBV18 and TRBJ1-2, the complete variable domain is NAGVMQNPRHLVRRRGQEARLRCSPMKGHSHVYWYRQLPEEGLKFMVYLQKENIIDESGMPKERFSAEFPKEGPSILRIQQVVRGDSAAYFCASSPNGFNYGYTFGSGTRLTVV.

The V call is TRBV28, the J call TRBJ1-5, with 7 positions matching TRBD1. From germline, CDR1 is MDHEN and CDR2 SYDVKM. There are 13 residues in the CDR3. CDR3 amino acids: CAEGAEGNQPQHF. The CDR3 DNA sequence: TGTGCAGAGGGGGCGGAGGGCAATCAGCCCCAGCATTTT.

This rearrangement joins TRBV6-6 to TRBJ2-7; D is uncertain. V lost 4 bases and J 0 bases, leaving 7 bases between the germline ends. The CDR3 contains 13 residues. Germline values: CDR1 MNHNY, CDR2 SVGAGI (reference sequence). The CDR3 region is CASSSSGSYEQYF. The CDR3 bases are TGTGCCAGCAGTTCCAGTGGCTCCTACGAGCAGTACTTC.

This rearrangement joins TRBV28 to TRBJ1-2; no clear D. Germline CDR1 MDHEN, CDR2 SYDVKM. The ends were cut back, 2 bases at V and 4 bases at J, with 11 bases in the middle. This CDR3 is built from 14 residues. CDR3: CASSLTISAYGYTF. The DNA for the CDR3 is TGTGCCAGCAGTTTAACGATTTCGGCCTATGGCTACACCTTC.

This chain uses TRBV30 with TRBJ2-1, with D tentatively TRBD2 (6 bases). V was pared by 0 bases and J by 5 bases, with 17 bases between. The CDR3 has 16 residues. Germline V lookup: CDR1 GTSNPN, CDR2 SVGIG (reference sequence). CDR3 in amino acids: CAWSVKRLATNNEQFF. CDR3 nucleotides: TGTGCCTGGAGTGTAAAAAGGCTAGCGACCAACAATGAGCAGTTCTTC.

V is TRBV24-1 and J is TRBJ2-1; perhaps TRBD2 as D (6 bases). V lost 3 bases and J lost 0, with 8 bases in between. The CDR3 runs 15 residues. Germline V gene lookup returns CDR1 KGHDR and CDR2 SFDVKD. DNA of the CDR3: TGTGCCACCAGTGATGCGGGGAGCTCCTACAATGAGCAGTTCTTC. As protein: CATSDAGSSYNEQFF.

The J gene is TRBJ2-5, the V gene TRBV20-1; D gene ambiguous. The V and J ends lost 4 bases and 5 bases respectively, with 8 bases between them. Per the germline V gene, CDR1 is DFQATT and CDR2 is SNEGSKA (reference sequence). This CDR3 region has 11 residues. For the CDR3, the DNA is TGCAGTGCTAAAGGGATGGAGACCCAGTACTTC. This translates into CSAKGMETQYF.

The chain combines TRBV12-3 or TRBV12-4 with TRBJ1-5; D gene uncertain. The V and J ends lost 2 bases and 7 bases respectively, with 6 bases between them. The CDR3 runs to 12 residues. The CDR3 is CASSLYGQPQHF. The CDR3 bases are TGTGCCAGCAGTTTATATGGGCAGCCCCAGCATTTT.